This TCR beta chain was recorded in a study of T cell changes during pregnancy in multiple sclerosis. Using immunoSEQ multiplex PCR, the repertoire was profiled, and TCRdb retains in-frame clones only, with some absent. The table records about 98,000 clones, 92% of them present only once. This sample comprised peripheral blood, obtained after pregnancy. The clonotype was recovered from a female donor in good health, enrolled as a control in a pregnancy study.

Here the CDR3 DNA reads TGTGCCACCACGTTGGCAAGTCGCTCCTATAATTCACCCCTCCACTTT. Its translation is CATTLASRSYNSPLHF. The J gene is TRBJ1-6, the V gene TRBV19; D unclear. Germline lookup yields CDR1 LNHDA and CDR2 SQIVND (reference sequence). V was clipped by 10 bases and J by 0 bases, with 16 bases between them. This CDR3 region has 16 residues.